The 4 T cell receptor beta chains below come from one sample, sequenced in a study of T cell changes during pregnancy in multiple sclerosis. TCRdb's table, derived via immunoSEQ multiplex PCR, lists solely in-frame clones and lacks some. The sample gives about 75,000 clones, around 94% of which show up once; less than 0.15% is in the top ten. The specimen was CD4+ T cells from peripheral blood mononuclear cells, collected after pregnancy. The receptor source for this set is a female donor with multiple sclerosis, enrolled in a pregnancy study.

The chain has TRBV28 and TRBJ2-7; TRBD2 aligns across 10 bases. The CDR3 has 14 residues. J was trimmed by 3 bases and V by 10 bases; bases with no gene match: 9. The germline V gene encodes CDR1 MDHEN and CDR2 SYDVKM. CDR3 in amino acids: CATTERGGDYEQYF. The CDR3 DNA is TGTGCCACCACAGAGCGGGGGGGGGACTACGAGCAGTACTTC. The variable domain in full, completed from reference TRBV28 and TRBJ2-7, reads DVKVTQSSRYLVKRTGEKVFLECVQDMDHENMFWYRQDPGLGLRLIYFSYDVKMKEKGDIPEGYSVSREKKERFSLILESASTNQTSMYLCATTERGGDYEQYFGPGTRLTVT.

The rearrangement uses TRBV19 and TRBJ2-3, with 8 bases identical to TRBD1. This CDR3 spans 16 amino acids. Trimming removed 3 bases from V and 6 bases from J; junction bases left unmatched: 11. Germline CDR1 is LNHDA and CDR2 is SQIVND (reference sequence). DNA of the CDR3: TGTGCCAGTAGTATTTCGGGCAGGGGGCGTGCGGATACGCAGTATTTT. Translating it yields CASSISGRGRADTQYF. Full variable domain (missing parts from reference TRBV19 and TRBJ2-3): DGGITQSPKYLFRKEGQNVTLSCEQNLNHDAMYWYRQDPGQGLRLIYYSQIVNDFQKGDIAEGYSVSREKKESFPLTVTSAQKNPTAFYLCASSISGRGRADTQYFGPGTRLTVL.

The rearrangement joins TRBV11-2 to TRBJ1-1; 10 nucleotides align to TRBD1. CDR1 and CDR2 from the germline V gene are SGHAT and FQNNGV. Trimming at V came to 3 bases and at J to 5 bases, leaving 6 bases not matched to a gene. The CDR3 consists of 15 residues. CDR3 region: CASSFWTGGRTEAFF. The CDR3, as DNA: TGTGCCAGCAGCTTTTGGACAGGGGGGAGGACTGAAGCTTTCTTT.

The chain recombines TRBV28 with TRBJ2-7, with D possibly being TRBD1 (6 bases). This CDR3 is 13 amino acids long. Germline lookup yields CDR1 MDHEN and CDR2 SYDVKM. V was clipped by 6 bases and J by 2 bases, with 11 bases between them. This chain's CDR3 is CASRRTEPYEQYF. The CDR3 DNA reads TGTGCCAGCAGGCGGACAGAGCCCTACGAGCAGTACTTC.